This TCR beta chain was identified in a study of T cells in Graves' hyperthyroidism and ophthalmopathy. Broader study findings: A model built on 13 V-J features separated ophthalmopathy from stable hyperthyroidism. Most thyroid clonotypes expanded above 0.001 were also detected in blood.

Among ophthalmopathy patients, the Clinical Activity Score reached at least 3, the NOSPECS grade reached at least 4, and duration remained under 3 months. Exclusions: uncontrolled infection, other autoimmune disease, pregnancy, lactation. Trimming removed 3 bases from V and 0 bases from J, with 9 bases in between. This CDR3 has 14 amino acids. Germline V gene lookup returns CDR1 MGHRA and CDR2 YSYEKL. Amplification yielded TCR beta CDR3 regions, with RNA transcripts as the source. The TCR CDR3 was amplified in a first-round RT-PCR using the HTBI primer set. TCRdb re-called the multiplex PCR reads with MiXCR, one entry per CDR3 protein. The sample holds around 56,000 distinct CDR3 sequences, about 50% seen once. Ten or more counts support this clonotype. Its antigen is currently unknown.

This TCR derives from a woman aged 55-69 years with Graves' ophthalmopathy. The gene calls are TRBV4-1 and TRBJ2-7; no firm D call. Source material: blood. The CDR3 region is CASSQNSFSYEQYF. CDR3 sequence (DNA): TGCGCCAGCAGCCAGAACTCCTTCTCCTACGAGCAGTACTTC.